These 21 T cell receptor beta chains were sequenced from one sample in a study of early T cells in non-severe SARS-CoV-2 infection (dated by TCRdb to the early 2020s). Receptors were amplified or captured by 5' RACE. Sequencing used a NextSeq 500. TCRdb cleaned the public reads at Q25 with fastp, built clones with MiXCR and kept in-frame beta chains. Under each unique CDR3 protein, matching rows form one entry showing the most common genes and DNA. Counted in this sample were over 20,000 distinct CDR3 sequences; around 5.1% of them appeared once. The ten largest clones take up 2% to 3% of the sample. The sequenced sample was whole blood. These receptors were collected from an adult who was a healthcare worker with PCR-confirmed SARS-CoV-2 infection or an uninfected control (not recorded which).

This clonotype was seen at least ten times. V and J are TRBV18 and TRBJ2-7; a weak D match, TRBD2 (5 bases). Germline V gene lookup returns CDR1 KGHSH and CDR2 LQKENI. CDR3 length equals 13 residues. Trimming shortened V by 4 bases and J by 5 bases, and 12 bases separated the two germline ends. The CDR3, as DNA: TGTGCCAGCTCACTTAACGGGGTAGACGAGCAGTACTTC. Amino acid sequence: CASSLNGVDEQYF.

This clonotype was recorded at least ten times. This chain connects TRBV29-1 to TRBJ2-1; 8 bases fit TRBD2. This CDR3 spans 15 amino acids. From germline, CDR1 is SQVTM and CDR2 ANQGSEA. The ends lost 4 bases at V and 7 bases at J; junction bases unmatched: 12. CDR3 region: CSVAYRGGLVNEQFF. The CDR3 nucleotides read TGCAGCGTTGCTTACCGGGGGGGCCTCGTAAATGAGCAGTTCTTC.

The table lists this clonotype with a few counts. The chain recombines TRBV18 with TRBJ2-7; no clear D. The V and J ends lost 4 bases and 2 bases respectively, with 6 bases between them. The CDR3 contains 12 residues. Per the germline V gene, CDR1 is KGHSH and CDR2 is LQKENI. The CDR3 region has the DNA TGTGCCAGCTCACGCCGGGCCTACGAGCAGTACTTC. Protein: CASSRRAYEQYF.

This clonotype was observed a handful of times. The rearrangement links TRBV6-1 to TRBJ1-6; D not resolved. CDR1 is MNHNS, CDR2 SASEGT, per germline. The CDR3 extends over 14 amino acids. V was cut by 0 bases and J by 6 bases, with 6 bases left in between. The CDR3 DNA reads TGTGCCAGCAGTGAAGCTTGGCGTAATTCACCCCTCCACTTT. Translating it yields CASSEAWRNSPLHF.

This clonotype was found many times. The V gene is TRBV2, the J gene TRBJ2-7; TRBD1 matches at 9 bases. The junction had 2 bases not matched to a gene; V was cut back by 5 bases and J by 3 bases. CDR3 length: 13 amino acids. Germline-derived CDR1 and CDR2 are SNHLY and FYNNEI. CDR3 sequence: CASSRDRDYEQYF. CDR3 sequence (DNA): TGTGCCAGCAGTCGGGACAGGGACTACGAGCAGTACTTC.

This chain links TRBV5-6 with TRBJ2-3; no clear D gene. The CDR3 spans 12 residues. V lost 4 bases and J lost 5, with 8 bases in between. Per the germline V gene, CDR1 is SGHDT and CDR2 is YYEEEE. The CDR3 nucleotides read TGTGCCAGCAGCGCCATTGTAGATACGCAGTATTTT. It codes for CASSAIVDTQYF.

This clonotype was found many times. The V gene is TRBV5-1, the J gene TRBJ2-1; D possibly corresponds to TRBD1 (6 bases). V gave up 3 bases and J gave up 8 bases, with 9 bases separating them. This CDR3 is 12 amino acids long. Per germline, CDR1 SGHRS and CDR2 YFSETQ. The CDR3 DNA reads TGCGCCAGCAGCTATGACAGGCATGAGCAGTTCTTC. It translates to CASSYDRHEQFF.

This clonotype has a handful of counts. It may be a read error: a sequence one base away is much more abundant. The gene calls are TRBV5-1 and TRBJ2-3, with D tentatively TRBD1 or TRBD2 (6 bases each). The CDR3 is made up of 13 amino acids. Trimming removed 4 bases from V and 2 bases from J, with 8 bases in between. Germline CDR1 and CDR2: SGHRS and YFSETQ. The CDR3 reads CASSPGATDTQYF. The CDR3 nucleotides are TGCGCCAGCAGCCCGGGGGCCACAGATACGCAGTATTTT.

The count of this clonotype is one. The chain combines TRBV28 with TRBJ2-2, with D hard to call. CDR1 is MDHEN and CDR2 is SYDVKM in the germline V gene. V shed 4 bases and J shed 7 bases, with 4 bases lying between them. The CDR3 has 11 residues. CDR3 DNA: TGTGCCAGCAGTTCCCTCGGGGAGCTGTTTTTT. Amino acids: CASSSLGELFF.

Ten or more counts support this clonotype. The rearrangement uses TRBV7-2 and TRBJ1-5; no reliable D call. CDR1 is SGHTA and CDR2 is FQGNSA in the germline V gene. The CDR3 loop spans 15 amino acids. V lost 1 base, J lost 3 bases, and 10 bases lay in between. CDR3 region: CASSLERATNQPQHF. DNA of the CDR3: TGTGCCAGCAGCTTAGAGAGGGCAACCAATCAGCCCCAGCATTTT.

This clonotype was picked up many times. The chain recombines TRBV6-1 with TRBJ2-5; 7 bases line up with TRBD1. V dropped 1 base and J dropped 4; count of bases not matched to a gene: 9. This CDR3 is built from 16 residues. The germline V gene encodes CDR1 MNHNS and CDR2 SASEGT. The CDR3 sequence is CASSEGVGTESETQYF. The CDR3 nucleotides are TGTGCCAGCAGTGAAGGAGTAGGGACAGAATCAGAGACCCAGTACTTC.

Ten or more counts support this clonotype. J is TRBJ2-3 and V is TRBV29-1; no definite D call. Germline lookup yields CDR1 SQVTM and CDR2 ANQGSEA. The CDR3 length is 13 residues. V was trimmed by 0 bases and J by 5 bases, leaving 9 bases between them. The CDR3 loop reads CSVEDGRKDTQYF. The CDR3 nucleotides read TGCAGCGTTGAAGATGGACGGAAAGATACGCAGTATTTT.

This clonotype was seen ten or more times. The chain links TRBV10-3 to TRBJ2-4; TRBD1 or TRBD2 may be the D gene (5 bases each). This CDR3 has 12 residues. V gave up 2 bases and J gave up 11 bases, with 10 bases separating them. The germline gives CDR1 ENHRY, CDR2 SYGVKD. CDR3 in DNA: TGTGCCATCAGTGAGGGGGCGGGTGTTCAGTACTTC. Translated: CAISEGAGVQYF.

This clonotype was observed a handful of times. V and J are TRBV20-1 and TRBJ1-5, with unresolved D. V was cut by 3 bases and J by 4 bases, with 13 bases left in between. Germline CDR1 and CDR2: DFQATT and SNEGSKA (reference sequence). The CDR3 spans 14 residues. The CDR3 DNA reads TGCAGTGCTAGCCCAGGTGATGGGAATCAGCCCCAGCATTTT. Protein product: CSASPGDGNQPQHF.

This clonotype has a handful of counts. The V gene is TRBV7-6, the J gene TRBJ2-7; D not resolved. The ends were cut back, 5 bases at V and 0 bases at J, with 14 bases in the middle. The CDR3 length is 15 residues. Germline CDR1 reads SGHVS; CDR2 reads FNYEAQ. The DNA for the CDR3 is TGTGCCAGCAGCGTTCATCCCCAAGCCTCCTACGAGCAGTACTTC. Translated, it gives CASSVHPQASYEQYF.

This clonotype has more than one count but fewer than ten. The gene calls are TRBV18 and TRBJ1-3; D gene uncertain. The germline gives CDR1 KGHSH, CDR2 LQKENI. The CDR3 consists of 13 residues. The ends were cut back, 4 bases at V and 2 bases at J, with 6 bases in the middle. CDR3 in DNA: TGTGCCAGCTCACAGGGCGCTGGAAACACCATATATTTT. This sequence encodes CASSQGAGNTIYF.

This clonotype was seen repeatedly, ten times or more. This chain connects TRBV5-1 to TRBJ2-7, with 7 bases that match TRBD1. J gave up 0 bases and V 4 bases, and 7 bases lay outside the gene matches. The length of the CDR3 is 15 residues. Germline CDR1 and CDR2: SGHRS and YFSETQ. CDR3 DNA: TGCGCCAGCAGCCCCCGACAGGGCTCCTCCTACGAGCAGTACTTC. Translation gives CASSPRQGSSYEQYF.

In this sample, this clonotype turned up many times. The chain uses TRBV20-1 and TRBJ1-2; 8 nucleotides align to TRBD1. The CDR3 is made up of 14 amino acids. CDR1 is DFQATT, CDR2 SNEGSKA, per germline (reference sequence). The J segment lost 4 bases and the V segment lost 3 bases, leaving 7 bases of the junction unmatched. The DNA for the CDR3 is TGCAGTGCTAGTCCCGGGACAGGCGTCTATGGCTACACCTTC. Translation gives CSASPGTGVYGYTF.

This clonotype was observed at least ten times. J is TRBJ2-7 and V is TRBV4-1; 10 positions match TRBD1. The J segment lost 1 base and the V segment lost 1 base, leaving 1 base of the junction unmatched. This CDR3 is 15 amino acids long. The germline gives CDR1 MGHRA, CDR2 YSYEKL. The CDR3 nucleotides are TGCGCCAGCAGCCAAGGACAGGGGGCGTCCTACGAGCAGTACTTC. Translating gives CASSQGQGASYEQYF.

In this sample, this clonotype turned up many times. V gene TRBV7-9 combines with J gene TRBJ2-3, with no clear D. The germline V and J ends were trimmed by 6 bases and 6 bases, with 7 bases remaining between them. The CDR3 has 11 amino acids. Germline V gene data show CDR1 as SEHNR and CDR2 as FQNEAQ (reference sequence). CDR3 DNA sequence: TGTGCCAGCAGGAATCTGGATACGCAGTATTTT. Its translation: CASRNLDTQYF.

This clonotype was detected many times. The rearrangement joins TRBV6-5 to TRBJ2-1; D perhaps matches TRBD1 (6 bases). V gave up 8 bases and J gave up 4 bases, with 12 bases separating them. Germline values: CDR1 MNHEY, CDR2 SVGAGI. The CDR3 has 13 residues. Here the CDR3 reads CASGLGAYNEQFF. CDR3 bases: TGTGCCAGCGGCCTGGGGGCATACAATGAGCAGTTCTTC.